These 10 T cell receptor beta chains originate from one sample sequenced in a study of T cell responses to AZD1222 COVID-19 vaccine. TCRdb's copy holds only in-frame clones and misses some; the assay was immunoSEQ multiplex PCR. The sample carries approximately 110,000 clones, around 87% recorded once. Specimen: peripheral blood, collected 28 days after the second AZD1222 dose. The receptor source for this set is an adult who received the AZD1222 COVID-19 vaccine.

This clone has only a few counts. The chain is built from TRBV12-1 and TRBJ1-2. TRBV12-1 is annotated as a pseudogene. The CDR3 sequence is 13 residues long. DNA for the CDR3: TGTGCCAGCGCCGCGGGGATTCACGATGGCTACACCTTC. This gives the protein CASAAGIHDGYTF.

The chain uses TRBV28 and TRBJ2-7; 8 bases agree with TRBD1. The germline V gene encodes CDR1 MDHEN and CDR2 SYDVKM. The CDR3 totals 13 residues. The V and J ends lost 8 bases and 5 bases, in that order; junction bases with no gene match: 8. This chain's CDR3 is CASRDRGRNEQYF. CDR3 in DNA: TGTGCCAGCCGCGACAGGGGAAGGAACGAGCAGTACTTC. Looking up the rest from reference TRBV28 and TRBJ2-7 gives the full variable domain: DVKVTQSSRYLVKRTGEKVFLECVQDMDHENMFWYRQDPGLGLRLIYFSYDVKMKEKGDIPEGYSVSREKKERFSLILESASTNQTSMYLCASRDRGRNEQYFGPGTRLTVT.

V gene TRBV6-6 combines with J gene TRBJ1-2; 7 bases map to TRBD1. The CDR3 is 12 residues long. V lost 5 bases and J lost 8; bases outside the gene matches: 5. Germline CDR1 is MNHNY and CDR2 is SVGAGI (reference sequence). CDR3 region: CASSETGQGYTF. The CDR3 coding sequence is TGTGCCAGCAGTGAGACAGGGCAGGGCTACACCTTC.

This chain connects TRBV6-2 or TRBV6-3 to TRBJ1-4, with D perhaps TRBD1 (6 bases). This CDR3 has 14 residues. Germline V gives CDR1 MNHEY, CDR2 SVGEGT. Trimming took off 2 bases at V and 8 bases at J, with 12 bases between the two ends. The DNA of the CDR3 is TGTGCCAGCAGTTACGTCAGGGGACGAGAAAAACTGTTTTTT. Its translation: CASSYVRGREKLFF.

The genes are TRBV4-1 and TRBJ2-1; no clear D. The V gene's germline CDR1 is MGHRA and CDR2 YSYEKL. Trimming took 1 base from V and 12 from J, leaving 7 bases between them. CDR3 length equals 11 residues. The CDR3 region has the DNA TGCGCCAGCAGCCAAGGTCGCGGGCAGTTCTTC. Translation gives CASSQGRGQFF.

The chain's CDR3 is CAWSPLGQGDQPQHF. The CDR3 coding sequence is TGTGCCTGGAGTCCTCTGGGACAGGGGGACCAGCCCCAGCATTTT. V is TRBV30 and J is TRBJ1-5; 11 bases agree with TRBD1. V shed 2 bases, J shed 7 bases, and the junction held 7 bases outside the gene matches. The CDR3 totals 15 residues. CDR1 and CDR2 (germline): GTSNPN, SVGIG (reference sequence).

This chain links TRBV28 with TRBJ1-5; D is uncertain. V lost 4 bases and J 2 bases, leaving 12 bases between the germline ends. This CDR3 spans 15 amino acids. CDR1 and CDR2 (germline): MDHEN, SYDVKM. CDR3 sequence reads: CASSSSSGGNQPQHF. The CDR3, as DNA: TGTGCCAGCAGTTCCTCGAGTGGCGGCAATCAGCCCCAGCATTTT.

This chain connects TRBV5-6 to TRBJ1-1; possibly TRBD1 for D (5 bases). The CDR3 is made up of 15 amino acids. Germline CDR1 is SGHDT and CDR2 is YYEEEE. Trimming pared 1 base from V and 0 bases from J, leaving 10 bases between. The CDR3 is CASSLLRQMNTEAFF. DNA of the CDR3: TGTGCCAGCAGCTTGCTTCGACAGATGAACACTGAAGCTTTCTTT.

This clone came up once. This sequence joins TRBV27 and TRBJ1-1; D unclear. V was shortened by 5 bases and J by 3 bases, with 10 bases between the two germline ends. CDR1 MNHEY and CDR2 SMNVEV come from the germline V gene (reference sequence). The CDR3 length is 13 residues. Here the CDR3 reads CASSGRSYTEAFF. The CDR3 DNA reads as TGTGCCAGCAGTGGCAGATCCTACACTGAAGCTTTCTTT.

V gene TRBV7-9 combines with J gene TRBJ2-7; D ambiguous. CDR1 is SEHNR, CDR2 FQNEAQ, per germline (reference sequence). This CDR3 comprises 11 residues. The ends were cut back, 6 bases at V and 0 bases at J, with 3 bases in the middle. The chain's CDR3 is CASSRSYEQYF. The CDR3 bases are TGTGCCAGCAGTCGCTCCTACGAGCAGTACTTC.